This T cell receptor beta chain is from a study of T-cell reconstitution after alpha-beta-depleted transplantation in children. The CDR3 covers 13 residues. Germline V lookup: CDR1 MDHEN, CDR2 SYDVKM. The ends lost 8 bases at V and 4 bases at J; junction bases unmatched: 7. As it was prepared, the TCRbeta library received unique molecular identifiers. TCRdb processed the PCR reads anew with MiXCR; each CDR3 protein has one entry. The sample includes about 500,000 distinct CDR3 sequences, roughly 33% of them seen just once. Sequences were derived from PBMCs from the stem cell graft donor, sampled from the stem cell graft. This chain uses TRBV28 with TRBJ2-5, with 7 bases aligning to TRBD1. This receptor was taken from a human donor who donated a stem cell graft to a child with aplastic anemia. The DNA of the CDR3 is TGTGCCAGCGGGACAGAAGCAACAGAGACCCAGTACTTC. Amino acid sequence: CASGTEATETQYF.